This TCR beta chain was sequenced for a study of OX40 agonist ivuxolimab in advanced cancers. Points from the study as a whole: Clonal expansion was among the lowest in partial responders at 0.1-3.0 mg/kg, especially CD8+. The study found that CD8+ T cells averaged more expanded clones than CD4+. Both blood CD4+ and CD8+ T cells showed clonal growth by week 6 at 0.1 to 3.0 mg/kg.

Libraries were prepared by immunoSEQ multiplex PCR; TCRdb keeps only in-frame clonotypes and omits some of them. This sample has over 45,000 clones; about 89% occur once, and the top ten carry approximately 1.5%. This clone was seen only once. The antigen is unknown. The sample consisted of CD4+ or CD8+ T cells sorted from blood, taken in a trial of the OX40 agonist ivuxolimab. This receptor was obtained from an adult with an advanced solid tumor such as melanoma, head and neck, liver or kidney cancer.

CDR3 DNA: TGTGCCAGCAGCCTAGGACTAGCGGGAGCTGGTGAGCAGTTCTTC. This codes for CASSLGLAGAGEQFF. The gene calls are TRBV14 and TRBJ2-1; 13 nucleotides match TRBD2. The V and J ends lost 4 bases and 9 bases, in that order; junction bases with no gene match: 6. There are 15 residues in the CDR3. The germline gives CDR1 SGHDN, CDR2 FVKESK.